Here is one T cell receptor beta chain with its context. It has no known antigen specificity. No per-base quality is available; no much larger clone lies one base away. In total, roughly 670 healthy bone marrow donors made up the cohort. At the time of sampling, all cohort members were nominally healthy, though unrecorded immune exposures were likely present. The donor was CMV seropositive and was included in the group of 250 to 300 seropositive cohort members. A peripheral blood sample was provided by each donor, and peripheral blood mononuclear cells were used for TCR beta sequencing. Genomic DNA extraction from the blood cell samples was performed with the Qiagen DNeasy Blood Extraction Kit. The data originate from a study of cytomegalovirus exposure and HLA in healthy donors (dated by TCRdb to about 2017). About the investigation overall: An earlier analysis of a few hundred of the donors reported under 300 Gb of sequence data and around 120 million unique TCR beta sequences obtained from about 170 million T cells. An early release covering roughly 640 HLA-typed donors comprised 300 to 350 gigabases of sequencing data and some 79 million unique TCR sequences. Among the roughly 390 genotyped donors, about 83% belonged to the genetic ancestry cluster associated with self-reported Caucasian donors. The study aimed to test whether cataloging public T cell receptors could reveal signatures of past pathogen exposure. The T cell repertoires of 700 or so subjects were profiled by immunosequencing and related to cytomegalovirus serostatus. Besides the first cohort of under 700 subjects, a separate validation cohort made up of around 120 different subjects was used. To predict cytomegalovirus infection status, the study brought together high-throughput TCR immunosequencing, statistical association of individual TCRs with disease status, and machine learning. A later analysis re-analyzed previously published TCR beta repertoires from roughly 690 donors and added high-resolution HLA genotyping to study TCR occurrence patterns. Rather than drawing on any new phenotypic data, the later analysis identified candidate immune exposures from TCR beta sequences and the way those sequences occurred across donors. An earlier analysis of fewer than 700 of the donors applied high-throughput TCR beta sequencing to assess whether each TCR beta V gene segment acted as functional or pseudogenic. Donor age, sex, ethnicity and CMV serostatus were compiled alongside the repertoire data. A later genetic analysis used genome-wide SNP genotypes for about 65% of the 666 donors, treating that subset as a discovery cohort. All discovery cohort repertoires had been generated using a single sequencing platform. HLA typing included class I and class II loci at four-digit resolution. The number of donors typed differed by locus, with roughly 620-640 for A, B, C, DRB1 and DQB1, about 500 for DQA1, about 610 for DPA1, and around 460 for DPB1. Because of strong linkage in the cohort, roughly five DR-DQ haplotypes were treated as single units for association and clustering. On average, around 240,000 unique TCR beta nucleotide sequences were sequenced per donor among about 400 genotyped donors of the cohort, with roughly 18% of those sequences being non-productive. General findings and caveats noted by the study authors: Compared with equally common non-associated chains, HLA-associated TCR beta chains in a later analysis were more clonally expanded and had lower generation probabilities. Because the 87-base-pair reads could not distinguish some IMGT-functional V segments, including TRBV6-2 and TRBV6-3, those segments were excluded. Three of the identified cytomegalovirus-associated TCR beta chains were confirmed in vitro to be specific for cytomegalovirus antigens. CMV serostatus was the only immune exposure information available for the cohort. In a later genetic analysis, a missense DCLRE1C variant was associated with V-gene and J-gene trimming of TCR beta chains, and the association was replicated in an independent cohort. In both the original and validation cohorts, the classifier was reported to diagnose cytomegalovirus status with high specificity and sensitivity. Most CMV-associated TCR beta chains appeared to be HLA-restricted in a later analysis, and the HLA associations seemed to be driven largely by CMV exposure. A group of highly shared sequence variants was considered likely to be a technical artifact of the sequencing pipeline. The authors suggested that the approach could potentially be generalized to other disease states and immunological phenotypes. According to a later genetic analysis, donors in an Asian-associated ancestry cluster had fewer N-insertions in productive TCRs than the roughly 670-donor mean. Specific HLA alleles were associated with 15,000 to 20,000 TCR beta sequences at a false discovery rate of 0.05 in a later analysis. Because counts were too low, some 17 rarely observed V segments, including chromosome 9 orphons, were excluded from the earlier analysis of 500 to 700 of the donors. Most TCR sequences were observed very rarely across donors, whereas some public TCRs were present in many individuals. A later analysis reported that several top co-occurrence clusters appeared linked to parvovirus B19, influenza, CMV and Epstein-Barr virus. Roughly uniform sequencing depth across donors was assumed in presence/absence analyses, although this assumption may not hold. In an earlier analysis of approximately 590 of the donors, most TCR beta V segments appeared in productive rearrangements about 87% or about 30% of the time, broadly matching IMGT annotations. According to a later analysis, TCR association rates differed among HLA loci, with DRB1 alleles showing the most associated TCRs and HLA-C alleles showing the fewest. Correlated functional status among segregating V segments might be attributable to linkage disequilibrium, but an unknown experimental factor could not be ruled out. HLA typing was unavailable for some donors at each locus, so association tests used only the typed subset. When HLA alleles, especially DR and DQ, strongly co-occurred, TCR associations were difficult to assign to individual alleles. In the study, 150 to 200 TCR beta chains were listed as associated with cytomegalovirus. The cohort was sequenced for TCR beta chains only, and without alpha or paired-chain data the features that could be detected were limited. A further reported finding was that TCR beta sequences accurately predicted the HLA-A and HLA-B alleles for most subjects in the first cohort.

Reading the germline V gene gives CDR1 SGHRS and CDR2 YFSETQ. Trimmed from V: 4 bases; trimmed from J: 4 bases; junction bases lacking a gene match: 5. From the cysteine up to the phenylalanine, the CDR3 has a length of 15 residues. Of all the DNA, just the CDR3 is kept, 45 bases in frame from base 1. The protocol used for the library was the immunoSEQ multiplex PCR assay. For the multiplex PCR, a mixture combining 60 forward primers for TCR Vbeta segments and 13 reverse primers for TCR Jbeta segments was used. The CDR3 region of rearranged TCR beta genes was amplified from genomic DNA by a multiplex PCR assay. Amplified TCR beta libraries were sequenced as 87-base-pair reads on the Illumina HiSeq System. The study's processing was this. Across the roughly 600 repertoires, a later analysis counted some 80 million unique TCR beta chains, some 11 million of which were shared by at least two donors. Raw reads were error-corrected and collapsed into unique sequences with a nearest-neighbor algorithm that merged closely related sequences to remove PCR and sequencing errors. CDR3 sequences were aligned to IMGT reference sequences to assign V, D and J gene segments. For a sequence to be retained, at least a six-nucleotide match to both a V gene segment and a J gene segment was required. Rearrangements were classified as productive when the CDR3 lacked stop codons and remained in frame with V and J, and all other rearrangements were classified as non-productive. CDR3 was defined by IMGT convention, running from the second conserved V-encoded cysteine to the conserved J-encoded phenylalanine. Sequences without an unambiguous match to a single V gene segment were excluded from the earlier analysis of about 600 of the donors. In an earlier analysis of 500 to 750 of the donors, V segments were called functional above 56.7% productive rearrangements and were called segregating when the between-donor standard deviation exceeded 5%. A statistical classification framework was built to diagnose cytomegalovirus status from the catalog of TCR beta chain sequences. In a later analysis, TCR nucleotide sequences were compared against IMGT/GENE-DB human TR gene sequences so that V and J genes could be assigned. In a later analysis, CDR3 sequences and most-parsimonious VDJ recombination scenarios were assigned using the TCRdist pipeline. In a later analysis, each TCR beta chain was defined by its CDR3 amino acid sequence together with its V-gene family, and reads without a unique V-gene family were excluded. To address suspected cross-contamination and a sequencing artifact, a later analysis removed a few hundred highly shared, low-generation-probability nucleotide sequences. A later analysis calculated a clonal expansion index for each public chain from normalized within-repertoire ranks of inferred template counts. Generation probabilities in a later analysis came from a VDJ recombination model fitted to out-of-frame rearrangements, and those results were checked against IGoR. Hypergeometric tests were used in a later analysis to score TCR-TCR, TCR-HLA and TCR-CMV co-occurrence, with a repertoire-size bias correction applied to the TCR pairs. A later analysis estimated false discovery rates by permuting HLA or CMV assignments 20 times. In a later analysis, co-occurring TCRs were grouped using DBSCAN, and TCRdist sequence similarity was added for clustering within HLA-allele-positive subsets. Repertoires with fewer than 30,000 or more than 120,000 public chains, plus five repertoires with anomalous nucleotide sharing, were excluded from co-occurrence clustering. TCRdb holds this immuneACCESS table with in-frame rearrangements only. Some clones are missing; in checked studies, unresolved V genes explain under half, and the rest has no known cause. From that table come the V and J calls and clone size; the DNA was used to work out D and trimming. The sample profile shows approximately 200,000 clones; 78% of them were found once. The top ten clonotypes cover 6% of the sample.

This receptor was obtained from a woman in her 30s in good health and CMV-seropositive. The rearranged segments are TRBV5-1 and TRBJ2-3; the junction holds 11 bases that match TRBD1. Sample: PBMCs. Here the CDR3 is given as CASSPGQGAADTQYF. DNA sequence: TGCGCCAGCAGCCCTGGACAGGGGGCGGCAGATACGCAGTATTTT.